The sequence of this TCR beta chain was determined in a study of T cells in Graves' hyperthyroidism and ophthalmopathy. Trimming took off 7 bases at V and 8 bases at J, with 17 bases between the two ends. Germline CDR1 and CDR2: SGHTA and FQGNSA. This CDR3 comprises 14 residues. RNA transcripts gave rise to amplified TCR beta CDR3 regions. The HTBI primer set served for first-round RT-PCR of the TCR CDR3. TCRdb processed the multiplex PCR reads anew with MiXCR; each CDR3 protein has one entry. The sample records fewer than 350,000 distinct CDR3 sequences, 15% to 20% being singletons. The clonotype originates from a woman aged 45-65 years with Graves' hyperthyroidism. The genes are TRBV7-2 and TRBJ2-2, with D unclear. The sample comprised blood. CDR3 in DNA: TGTGCCAGCACCCTAGGTTCCCAGTCTGGGGAGCTGTTTTTT. The encoded protein is CASTLGSQSGELFF.